Shown below are 24 T cell receptor beta chains from a single sample sequenced in a study of T cell responses to AZD1222 COVID-19 vaccine. Profiled with immunoSEQ multiplex PCR; TCRdb holds only in-frame clones, not every one. Of 150,000 to 190,000 clones listed, 88% are singletons. Sequencing was performed on peripheral blood, taken after recovery from COVID-19. Receptor source: an adult who had recovered from COVID-19.

As DNA, the CDR3 is TGTGCCAGTAACAGGGGTAGTGGCACTGAAGCTTTCTTT. This sequence encodes CASNRGSGTEAFF. The chain carries TRBV12-3 or TRBV12-4 and TRBJ1-1; 7 bases map to TRBD1. Germline trimming cut 9 bases from V and 4 bases from J; bases unmatched to any gene: 8. The CDR3 spans 13 residues.

The J gene is TRBJ2-5, the V gene TRBV5-1; 12 nucleotides align to TRBD2. The V segment lost 4 bases and the J segment 3 bases; nucleotides outside the gene matches: 7. CDR3 length: 16 amino acids. CDR1 is SGHRS, CDR2 YFSETQ, per germline. CDR3 sequence reads: CASSTELAGGEETQYF. CDR3 sequence (DNA): TGCGCCAGCAGCACCGAACTAGCGGGGGGTGAAGAGACCCAGTACTTC.

The chain couples TRBV7-2 to TRBJ2-1; D is perhaps TRBD2 (5 bases). This CDR3 spans 16 amino acids. The germline V gene encodes CDR1 SGHTA and CDR2 FQGNSA. Trimming removed 5 bases from V and 2 bases from J, with 16 bases in between. CDR3 loop: CASSARGSSAYNEQFF. The CDR3 DNA reads TGTGCCAGCAGCGCAAGAGGGAGCTCCGCCTACAATGAGCAGTTCTTC.

The V gene is TRBV7-3, the J gene TRBJ1-2, with 10 bases fitting TRBD1. With V trimmed by 5 bases and J by 6 bases, 9 bases remained unmatched. Germline values: CDR1 SGHTA, CDR2 FQGTGA. There are 15 residues in the CDR3. The CDR3 DNA is TGTGCCAGCAGCCCTCAGGTTGGGACAGGGGATGGCTACACCTTC. Protein product: CASSPQVGTGDGYTF.

The count of this clone is one. The chain couples TRBV19 to TRBJ2-3; D unresolved. The CDR3 extends over 12 amino acids. Germline values: CDR1 LNHDA, CDR2 SQIVND (reference sequence). V was shortened by 3 bases and J by 5 bases, with 6 bases between the two germline ends. The CDR3 sequence is CASSISVDTQYF. The CDR3 DNA is TGTGCCAGTAGTATCAGTGTAGATACGCAGTATTTT.

This clone was counted a few times. The chain employs TRBV16 and TRBJ2-7, with 10 positions matching TRBD1. Germline-derived CDR1 and CDR2 are KGHSY and FQNENV. The ends lost 2 bases at V and 7 bases at J; junction bases unmatched: 8. CDR3 length: 15 amino acids. The CDR3 DNA reads as TGTGCCAGCAGCCAACCTGACAGGGGGCGCGGTGAGCAGTACTTC. Translating it yields CASSQPDRGRGEQYF.

V is TRBV7-9 and J is TRBJ1-4; TRBD1 is a possible D gene (5 bases). This CDR3 comprises 15 residues. From germline, CDR1 is SEHNR and CDR2 FQNEAQ (reference sequence). V was pared by 5 bases and J by 5 bases, with 15 bases between. CDR3 sequence reads: CASSPLGRTNEKLFF. CDR3 bases: TGTGCCAGCAGCCCCCTGGGGAGGACAAATGAAAAACTGTTTTTT.

The chain joins TRBV5-8 to TRBJ2-3, with D hard to call. The ends were cut back, 4 bases at V and 4 bases at J, with 19 bases in the middle. The germline CDR1 and CDR2 sequences are SGHTS and YDEGEE. The length of the CDR3 is 16 residues. The CDR3 protein is CASSPRVGKVADTQYF. CDR3 coding DNA: TGTGCCAGCAGCCCAAGGGTAGGGAAAGTGGCAGATACGCAGTATTTT.

The rearrangement links TRBV27 to TRBJ1-1, with 8 positions matching TRBD1. Germline CDR1 reads MNHEY; CDR2 reads SMNVEV (reference sequence). Trimming at V came to 5 bases and at J to 4 bases, leaving 12 bases not matched to a gene. The CDR3 spans 16 residues. The CDR3 nucleotides read TGTGCCAGCAGTCGCAACAGGGGGAGCTCTGGCACTGAAGCTTTCTTT. Translated, it gives CASSRNRGSSGTEAFF.

V is TRBV7-9 and J is TRBJ2-7; 10 positions match TRBD1. Trimming cost V 5 bases and J 7 bases; bases outside gene matches: 11. CDR3 length: 15 residues. Germline V gene data show CDR1 as SEHNR and CDR2 as FQNEAQ (reference sequence). This CDR3 reads CASSHLGTGVGEQYF. The CDR3 nucleotides are TGTGCCAGCAGCCATCTGGGGACAGGGGTTGGTGAGCAGTACTTC.

V is TRBV24-1 and J is TRBJ2-2; 11 bases line up with TRBD2. Trimming took 0 bases from V and 4 from J; bases not matched to a gene: 3. Looked up from germline, CDR1 is KGHDR and CDR2 is SFDVKD. The CDR3 runs 17 residues. CDR3 sequence: CATSDLGTSGPTGELFF. The CDR3 DNA is TGTGCCACCAGTGATTTGGGGACTAGCGGTCCCACCGGGGAGCTGTTTTTT.

CDR3 amino acids: CASSEYRGRNGNTIYF. The CDR3 coding sequence is TGTGCCAGCAGTGAATACAGGGGGCGAAATGGAAACACCATATATTTT. This chain joins TRBV2 and TRBJ1-3; the match to TRBD1 covers 9 bases. The J segment lost 3 bases and the V segment lost 2 bases, leaving 5 bases of the junction unmatched. CDR1 and CDR2 (germline): SNHLY, FYNNEI. This CDR3 spans 16 amino acids.

The chain has TRBV15 and TRBJ1-4; D is undetermined. The germline V gene has CDR1 LNHNV and CDR2 YYDKDF (reference sequence). Trimming removed 6 bases at V and 6 bases at J, with 11 bases between. This CDR3 region has 13 residues. CDR3 nucleotide sequence: TGTGCCACCAGAAGGGCTAGGGATGAAAAACTGTTTTTT. Amino acids: CATRRARDEKLFF.

This clone is a singleton in its sample. V is TRBV3-1 (or the pseudogene TRBV3-2) and J is TRBJ1-1; no clear D gene. Trimming cost V 4 bases and J 4 bases, with 7 bases left between them. Germline-derived CDR1 and CDR2 are LGHDT and YNNKEL (reference sequence). The CDR3 spans 12 residues. The CDR3 DNA sequence: TGTGCCAGCAGCCCGTTCGGCACTGAAGCTTTCTTT. Protein: CASSPFGTEAFF.

This clone was observed a handful of times. The gene calls are TRBV5-1 and TRBJ1-1, with 8 bases aligning to TRBD1. This CDR3 has 15 residues. Losses at the gene ends were 4 bases for V and 1 base for J; bases not matched to a gene: 6. Germline CDR1 is SGHRS and CDR2 is YFSETQ. The CDR3 DNA sequence: TGCGCCAGCAGCGGGACCGGGACAGGGAACACTGAAGCTTTCTTT. It is translated as CASSGTGTGNTEAFF.

This sequence joins TRBV5-5 and TRBJ1-5; tentatively, D is TRBD1 (5 bases). CDR3 length: 15 residues. V lost 3 bases and J lost 5, with 15 bases in between. Germline CDR1 and CDR2: SGHKS and YYEKEE (reference sequence). The CDR3 bases are TGTGCCAGCAGCTCGGGGCCGGGCGATCATCAGCCCCAGCATTTT. Translated: CASSSGPGDHQPQHF.

The chain uses TRBV2 and TRBJ2-4; 10 positions agree with TRBD1. This CDR3 region has 14 residues. The trim removed 7 bases at V and 11 bases at J, leaving 11 bases unmatched. Germline V gene sequence: CDR1 SNHLY, CDR2 FYNNEI. The CDR3 region is CASTGDRGLSVQYF. The CDR3 DNA is TGTGCCAGCACTGGAGACAGGGGGCTTTCGGTTCAGTACTTC.

The V and J genes are TRBV28 and TRBJ1-6, with D perhaps matching TRBD1 (6 bases). From germline, CDR1 is MDHEN and CDR2 SYDVKM. The V end was cut by 6 bases, the J end by 11 bases, with 20 bases between. The CDR3 contains 15 residues. The CDR3 spells CASSSPVGGRTPLHF. The DNA of the CDR3 is TGTGCCAGCAGCTCCCCCGTGGGGGGCAGGACACCCCTCCACTTT.

The J gene is TRBJ2-1, the V gene TRBV19; D perhaps matches TRBD1 (6 bases). The CDR3 covers 15 residues. With 9 bases removed from V and 5 bases from J, the gap between germline ends came to 20 bases. Per the germline V gene, CDR1 is LNHDA and CDR2 is SQIVND (reference sequence). The CDR3 spells CASALGTLEHNEQFF. CDR3 in DNA: TGTGCCAGCGCCCTAGGGACATTGGAACACAATGAGCAGTTCTTC.

This clone was counted only a few times. This chain links TRBV27 with TRBJ1-5, with unresolved D. The germline gives CDR1 MNHEY, CDR2 SMNVEV (reference sequence). V shed 3 bases and J shed 5 bases, with 5 bases lying between them. The CDR3 consists of 12 residues. The CDR3 coding sequence is TGTGCCAGCAGTTTCTCAGATCAGCCCCAGCATTTT. Residues: CASSFSDQPQHF.

The chain combines TRBV6-5 with TRBJ1-1, with D hard to call. CDR3 size: 13 residues. V lost 6 bases and J 0 bases, leaving 8 bases between the germline ends. Germline lookup yields CDR1 MNHEY and CDR2 SVGAGI. The CDR3 region has the DNA TGTGCCAGCAGCCCCTGGGTGAACACTGAAGCTTTCTTT. It translates to CASSPWVNTEAFF.

V and J are TRBV6-5 and TRBJ1-2; 9 positions agree with TRBD1. Trimming took 0 bases from V and 1 from J; bases not matched to a gene: 0. CDR1 and CDR2 from the germline V gene are MNHEY and SVGAGI. The CDR3 extends over 15 amino acids. CDR3 loop: CASSYSTGGNYGYTF. The CDR3 DNA sequence: TGTGCCAGCAGTTACTCGACAGGGGGTAACTATGGCTACACCTTC.

The chain is built from TRBV4-1 and TRBJ2-7; TRBD2 matches 9 bases. CDR3 length: 15 amino acids. With 1 base clipped from V and 6 bases from J, the junction kept 7 bases outside the gene matches. The germline gives CDR1 MGHRA, CDR2 YSYEKL. This chain's CDR3 is CASSQASGLASEQYF. In DNA form, the CDR3 reads TGCGCCAGCAGCCAAGCGTCGGGACTAGCAAGCGAGCAGTACTTC.

The V call is TRBV3-1 (or the pseudogene TRBV3-2), the J call TRBJ2-7; 9 bases fit TRBD1. This CDR3 is built from 15 residues. Germline trimming cut 2 bases from V and 2 bases from J; bases unmatched to any gene: 4. Germline values: CDR1 LGHDT, CDR2 YNNKEL (reference sequence). The DNA for the CDR3 is TGTGCCAGCAGCCAATGGGGACAGGGTCCCTACGAGCAGTACTTC. This gives the protein CASSQWGQGPYEQYF.